This T cell receptor (beta chain) stems from a study of identical twins (TCRdb year 2016). Regarding the complete study: The study deep-sequenced TCR alpha and beta repertoires from monozygotic twins, unrelated adults of various ages and cord blood to test whether fetal clonotypes persist. To rule out contamination, the twin experiments were replicated at different times with different library preparation protocols. The study at large found these results: Zero-insertion analyses could be partly confounded by invariant T cells such as MAIT and iNKT, though diverse VJ usage argued against such confounding for most clonotypes. Recombination models systematically underestimated out-of-frame TCR alpha sharing in monozygotic twins but agreed with sharing between unrelated individuals. Conclusions relied on cross-sectional statistical analysis, since the same donors could not be followed over many years. Abundant cord blood beta clonotypes had fewer insertions, young adult naive repertoires showed a similar but weaker trend, and memory repertoires showed no such trend. Excess twin sharing in beta out-of-frame sequences was weaker because fewer shared sequences lowered the signal-to-noise ratio. Compared with coincidental sharing between unrelated individuals, out-of-frame TCR alpha sequences shared between twins showed an excess of sequences with low generation probability.

Libraries were constructed by 5' RACE. Data came from an Illumina HiSeq 2000. Template switching added a universal primer binding site, and the final cDNA carried a unique molecular identifier that allowed TCR cDNA molecules to be counted accurately. Specific primers in the conserved constant-segment region were used to synthesize first-strand cDNA for TCR alpha and beta chains. To control for contamination, every cDNA library carried two barcodes: a SMART-Mk sample barcode plus Illumina barcodes. Two successive PCR steps introduced TruSeq adapter sequences along with Illumina sample barcodes. TCR alpha and beta cDNA libraries were sequenced on the Illumina HiSeq platform with custom primers. Processing in the source paper ran as follows. Raw reads were processed with MiGEC to extract unique molecular identifiers, and MiXCR was used to determine CDR3 positions. Recombination models were inferred per individual with the repgenHMM and IGoR tools using an EM algorithm. Shared clonotypes were analyzed with the tcR package in R, and sharing was normalized by the product of cloneset sizes. To study raw recombination without the effects of thymic and clonal selection, out-of-frame nonproductive sequences were analyzed. TCRdb's own reprocessing of the public reads used fastp at Q25 and MiXCR and kept productive beta chains. Identical CDR3 protein sequences are pooled into one entry, listed with their most common genes and DNA. The V and J calls and clone size are TCRdb's, not the authors'. Across this sample there are around 650,000 distinct CDR3 sequences, with about 7.6% seen only once. 1.6% of the sample lies in the top ten.

This clonotype was observed many times. Its target antigen remains unknown. No base-level quality is on record; no much larger clone is a single base apart. The CDR3 covers 15 residues, taking in both the cysteine and the phenylalanine. Solely the CDR3 DNA is kept, with 45 bases framed from the first base. The junction shows trimming of 8 bases on V and 0 bases on J, and the gene matches do not reach 10 bases of it. From a lookup of the germline V gene (reference sequence), CDR1 and CDR2 are LGHDT and YNNKEL. All donors were healthy Caucasians. The twin cohort comprised three pairs of female monozygotic twins, all aged roughly 18 to 30 years. The RNA used for TCR libraries was isolated from peripheral blood mononuclear cells. Separately, the same data were catalogued under a study of yellow fever vaccine responses in identical twins. The second investigation adds: The authors reported that the T cell response to vaccination in identical twins appeared partly convergent and partly personalized. In the study, vaccine-responding T cell clones were precisely tracked in identical twins.

The V and J segments used are TRBV3-1 and TRBJ2-7; the central 7 bases match TRBD2. What was sequenced was PBMCs. This receptor was identified in a woman aged 18-35 years in good health. The CDR3 protein sequence reads: CASRSSGGSSYEQYF. Here is the DNA: TGTGCCAGCCGATCCTCGGGCGGGAGCTCCTACGAGCAGTACTTC.